Listed below are T cell receptor beta chains from one sample, sequenced in a study of cytomegalovirus exposure and HLA in healthy donors. Profiling relied on immunoSEQ multiplex PCR, and the TCRdb table lists in-frame clones only, not all of them. Of just over 150,000 clones in the sample, approximately 78% were seen once. The sample consisted of PBMCs. All receptors derive from a woman in her forties in good health and CMV-seronegative. CDR3s include the opening cysteine and the closing phenylalanine or tryptophan. The D gene is left open where the match is weak. Not all rows give a size; the values are once, few, many and, for expanded clones, a class.

v_call: TRBV11-2
clone_size: -
j_call: TRBJ1-3
d_call: -
cdr3_nt: TGTGCCAGCAGTCGAACAGGTTTTTCTGGAAACACCATATATTTT
cdr3_aa: CASSRTGFSGNTIYF

v_call: TRBV18
clone_size: -
j_call: TRBJ1-2
d_call: -
cdr3_nt: TGTGCCAGCTCACCAAAACCCGACAGCGCCACGGATGGCTGCACCTTC
cdr3_aa: CASSPKPDSATDGCTF

v_call: TRBV7-8
clone_size: -
j_call: TRBJ2-7
d_call: -
cdr3_nt: TGTGCCAGCAGCCCCCGCTGGGGAGTCTACGAGCAGTACTTC
cdr3_aa: CASSPRWGVYEQYF

v_call: TRBV18
clone_size: -
j_call: TRBJ2-6
d_call: -
cdr3_nt: TGTGCCAGCTCACCAATGATCGGAGCCGTAATGAGGGTTTCTGGGGCCAACGTCCTGACTTTC
cdr3_aa: CASSPMIGAVMRVSGANVLTF

v_call: TRBV15
clone_size: few
j_call: TRBJ2-3
d_call: TRBD2
cdr3_nt: TGTGCCACCAGCAGGCTACCTCTAGCGGGGGGAACAGATACGCAGTATTTT
cdr3_aa: CATSRLPLAGGTDTQYF

v_call: TRBV28
clone_size: few
j_call: TRBJ1-2
d_call: -
cdr3_nt: TGTGCCAGCAGATACGGGGGGACGTCTGGCTACACCTTC
cdr3_aa: CASRYGGTSGYTF

v_call: TRBV5-6
clone_size: -
j_call: TRBJ1-1
d_call: -
cdr3_nt: TGTGCCAGCAGCAGTACAGCAATTGGAAACACTGAAGCTTTCTTT
cdr3_aa: CASSSTAIGNTEAFF

v_call: TRBV6-6
clone_size: -
j_call: TRBJ1-1
d_call: -
cdr3_nt: TGTGCCAGCAGTTATGCCACAGGAAACACTGAAGCTTTCTTT
cdr3_aa: CASSYATGNTEAFF

v_call: TRBV19
clone_size: -
j_call: TRBJ1-5
d_call: -
cdr3_nt: TGTGCCAGTAGTATGGAGGGCAGGGTCGAGCCCCAGCATTTT
cdr3_aa: CASSMEGRVEPQHF

v_call: TRBV5-1
clone_size: -
j_call: TRBJ2-4
d_call: -
cdr3_nt: TGCGCCAGCAGCTTGGACAGAAACATTCAGTACTTC
cdr3_aa: CASSLDRNIQYF

v_call: TRBV12-5
clone_size: -
j_call: TRBJ1-2
d_call: -
cdr3_nt: TGTGCTAGTGGCCGCGATGGGGGGGGTTTAAGTTATGGCTACACCTTC
cdr3_aa: CASGRDGGGLSYGYTF

v_call: TRBV4-2
clone_size: -
j_call: TRBJ2-7
d_call: TRBD2
cdr3_nt: TGTGCCAGCAGCCAAGCTGCGGGGGACTCCTACGAGCAGTACTTC
cdr3_aa: CASSQAAGDSYEQYF

v_call: TRBV4-2
clone_size: once
j_call: TRBJ2-7
d_call: TRBD2
cdr3_nt: TGTGCCAGCAGCCGATCTAGCGGGGGGGCCTACGAGCAGTACTTC
cdr3_aa: CASSRSSGGAYEQYF